One T cell receptor beta chain is described in this entry. Its antigen is still unknown. Libraries were prepared by immunoSEQ multiplex PCR; TCRdb keeps only in-frame clonotypes and omits some of them. Among 15,000 to 20,000 clones listed, approximately 80% were seen once. The CDR3 totals 17 residues. The germline V gene has CDR1 SGHVS and CDR2 FQNEAQ. The data derive from a study of graft-versus-host responses after intestinal transplantation. Study-wide background: Anti-thymocyte globulin induction preceded approximately three years of tacrolimus and steroid maintenance in all recipients.

Graft-derived tissue was subjected to processing to liberate intraepithelial and lamina propria lymphocytes. Study results and caveats: Graft-donor T cell macrochimerism coincided with high graft-versus-host to host-versus-graft clonal ratios in allografts.

Sequencing was performed on ileum tissue, taken 584 days after intestinal transplantation. The sequence came from a human patient who received an intestinal transplant, so some T cells may come from the graft donor. The chain recombines TRBV7-8 with TRBJ2-5; the match to TRBD1 covers 9 bases. The end of the DNA is better explained by TRBJ2-7, so the J call may be wrong. CDR3 coding DNA: TGTGCCAGCAGCCGCCAAGGCTCAGACAGGGGGGTCTACGAGCAGTACTTC. Its protein product is CASSRQGSDRGVYEQYF.